Listed here are 6 T cell receptor beta chains from one sample, sequenced in a study of T cell changes during pregnancy in multiple sclerosis. The method was immunoSEQ multiplex PCR; TCRdb's version includes in-frame clones alone and lacks a portion of them. The table lists some 51,000 clones, approximately 95% of them singletons. The sequenced sample was CD4+ T cells from peripheral blood mononuclear cells, obtained in the first trimester of pregnancy. The source of these receptors is a female donor with multiple sclerosis, enrolled in a pregnancy study.

The chain links TRBV11-3 to TRBJ2-3; 7 bases map to TRBD2. CDR1 and CDR2 (germline): SGHNT, YENEEA. This CDR3 comprises 16 residues. Unmatched junction bases numbered 7, after V lost 0 bases and J lost 4 bases. CDR3 in DNA: TGTGCCAGCAGCTTAGAGACGGGGGGTTTCGCAGATACGCAGTATTTT. Its protein product is CASSLETGGFADTQYF.

The chain uses TRBV4-1 and TRBJ2-5; D is undetermined. This CDR3 contains 16 residues. The germline gives CDR1 MGHRA, CDR2 YSYEKL. V lost 0 bases to trimming and J lost 5 bases, with 16 bases between them. The CDR3 DNA is TGCGCCAGCAGCCAAGATATCGAGGCCCTGACGGAGACCCAGTACTTC. It specifies CASSQDIEALTETQYF.

This clone was observed once. The chain links TRBV12-2 to TRBJ2-6; the D call TRBD2 from the table was never checked on the DNA. TRBV12-2 is annotated as a pseudogene. This CDR3 is 18 amino acids long. The CDR3 DNA is TGTGCAAGTCGCAGTGGGGAGCTCCACACAAAGTCGGGCCAACGTCCTGACTTC. Protein sequence: CASRSGELHTKSGQRPDF.

The rearrangement uses TRBV19 and TRBJ2-1; D perhaps matches TRBD2 (7 bases). The CDR3 sequence is 14 residues long. Germline-derived CDR1 and CDR2 are LNHDA and SQIVND (reference sequence). Trimming took off 4 bases at V and 7 bases at J, with 14 bases between the two ends. CDR3 in amino acids: CASSTTGRGNEQFF. CDR3 DNA sequence: TGTGCCAGTAGTACTACGGGGAGGGGGAATGAGCAGTTCTTC.

The chain recombines TRBV19 with TRBJ1-3, with D possibly being TRBD1 (6 bases). Per the germline V gene, CDR1 is LNHDA and CDR2 is SQIVND (reference sequence). Trimming cost V 5 bases and J 2 bases, with 16 bases left between them. The CDR3 runs 16 residues. CDR3 residues: CASSATGSVPGNTIYF. CDR3 in DNA: TGTGCCAGTAGTGCAACAGGGTCGGTCCCTGGAAACACCATATATTTT.

The rearrangement links TRBV25-1 to TRBJ1-1; 11 nucleotides line up with TRBD1. There are 15 residues in the CDR3. V gave up 2 bases and J gave up 7 bases; unmatched junction bases: 6. Per the germline V gene, CDR1 is MGHDK and CDR2 is SYGVNS. The CDR3 loop is CASSEVVGQGGEAFF. CDR3 in DNA: TGTGCCAGCAGTGAAGTAGTGGGACAGGGGGGTGAAGCTTTCTTT.